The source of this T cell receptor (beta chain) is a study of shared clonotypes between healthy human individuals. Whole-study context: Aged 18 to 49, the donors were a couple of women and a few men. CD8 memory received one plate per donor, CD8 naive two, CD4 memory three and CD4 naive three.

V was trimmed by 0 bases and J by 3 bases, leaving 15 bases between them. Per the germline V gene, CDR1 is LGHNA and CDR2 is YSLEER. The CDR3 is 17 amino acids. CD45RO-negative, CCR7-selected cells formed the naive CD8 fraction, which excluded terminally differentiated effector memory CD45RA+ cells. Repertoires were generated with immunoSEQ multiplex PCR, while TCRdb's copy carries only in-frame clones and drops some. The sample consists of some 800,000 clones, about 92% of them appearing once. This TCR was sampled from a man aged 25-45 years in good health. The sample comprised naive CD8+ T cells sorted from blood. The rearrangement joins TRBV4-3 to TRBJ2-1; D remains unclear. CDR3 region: CASSQDAEPSVYNEQFF. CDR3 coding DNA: TGCGCCAGCAGCCAAGATGCGGAACCCTCGGTCTACAATGAGCAGTTCTTC.